The rows below give T cell receptor beta chains drawn from one sample of a study of T cells in Graves' hyperthyroidism and ophthalmopathy. TCRdb called the multiplex PCR reads again in MiXCR, with one record for every CDR3 protein. The table has about 290,000 distinct CDR3 sequences, around 15% seen once; the top ten hold under 8%. Sample: blood. The receptors derive from a woman aged 40 to 50 with Graves' hyperthyroidism. CDR3s include the opening cysteine and the closing phenylalanine or tryptophan. A D gene is named only where the DNA matches it firmly. A clone size is listed for some rows: how often the clone was seen (once, few, many), or a class if it is expanded.

d_call: NA
v_call: TRBV9
j_call: TRBJ2-3
clone_size: NA
cdr3_nt: TGTGCCAGCAGCGTAGTCGGCTGGGCTCTGGAAGATACGCAGTATTTT
cdr3_aa: CASSVVGWALEDTQYF

d_call: TRBD1
v_call: TRBV4-1
j_call: TRBJ1-6
clone_size: NA
cdr3_nt: TGCGCCAGCAGCCATCCTGACAGGGTTTCACCCCTCCACTTT
cdr3_aa: CASSHPDRVSPLHF

d_call: TRBD2
v_call: TRBV10-3
j_call: TRBJ2-5
clone_size: many
cdr3_nt: TGTGCCATCAGTGAATTGGGAGCTAGCGGAGAGACCCAGTACTTC
cdr3_aa: CAISELGASGETQYF

d_call: NA
v_call: TRBV2
j_call: TRBJ2-4
clone_size: many
cdr3_nt: TGTGCCAGCAGTCCAGGGGGGGGGCGAGCCAAAAACATTCAGTACTTC
cdr3_aa: CASSPGGGRAKNIQYF

d_call: NA
v_call: TRBV12-3/TRBV12-4
j_call: TRBJ2-7
clone_size: few
cdr3_nt: TGTGCCAGCAGCCCCAGAGGACGGTACGAGCAGTACTTC
cdr3_aa: CASSPRGRYEQYF

d_call: NA
v_call: TRBV28
j_call: TRBJ2-3
clone_size: many
cdr3_nt: TGTGCCAGCAGTACAAGGGATACGCAGTATTTT
cdr3_aa: CASSTRDTQYF

d_call: TRBD2
v_call: TRBV4-1
j_call: TRBJ2-7
clone_size: few
cdr3_nt: TGCGCCAGCAGAAGCGGGATTAACTCCTACGAGCAGTACTTC
cdr3_aa: CASRSGINSYEQYF

d_call: NA
v_call: TRBV7-6
j_call: TRBJ2-7
clone_size: many
cdr3_nt: TGTGCCAGCGAAGGCGGGTTGGACGAGCAGTACTTC
cdr3_aa: CASEGGLDEQYF

d_call: TRBD2
v_call: TRBV11-2
j_call: TRBJ2-5
clone_size: NA
cdr3_nt: TGTGCCAGCAGCTTAGCTAGCGGCCGCACCCAAGAGACCCAGTACTTC
cdr3_aa: CASSLASGRTQETQYF

d_call: NA
v_call: TRBV11-2
j_call: TRBJ1-6
clone_size: many
cdr3_nt: TGTGCCAGCAGCTTAGTGGGGGGGCAACGTTCACCCCTCCACTTT
cdr3_aa: CASSLVGGQRSPLHF

d_call: TRBD1
v_call: TRBV6-2/TRBV6-3
j_call: TRBJ2-3
clone_size: many
cdr3_nt: TGTGCCAGCAGTTACTCCGTTAGGGGGCCCGAGGTCGCAGATACGCAGTATTTT
cdr3_aa: CASSYSVRGPEVADTQYF

d_call: NA
v_call: TRBV28
j_call: TRBJ1-5
clone_size: many
cdr3_nt: TGTGCCAGCAGTACCCCGGTTTGGAACGCTCAGCCCCAGCATTTT
cdr3_aa: CASSTPVWNAQPQHF

d_call: TRBD1
v_call: TRBV24-1
j_call: TRBJ2-1
clone_size: many
cdr3_nt: TGTGCCACCAGTGATTCCTCCGGGACAGGGGCCTACAATGAGCAGTTCTTC
cdr3_aa: CATSDSSGTGAYNEQFF

d_call: TRBD1
v_call: TRBV12-3/TRBV12-4
j_call: TRBJ1-3
clone_size: few
cdr3_nt: TGTGCCAGCAGTTTGGGACAGTACTCTGGAAACACCATATATTTT
cdr3_aa: CASSLGQYSGNTIYF

d_call: NA
v_call: TRBV28
j_call: TRBJ2-1
clone_size: many
cdr3_nt: TGTGCCAGCAGTTTCCTTGTTCGGGAGATGAGCTACAATGAGCAGTTCTTC
cdr3_aa: CASSFLVREMSYNEQFF

d_call: NA
v_call: TRBV20-1
j_call: TRBJ2-1
clone_size: many
cdr3_nt: TGCAGTGCTAACCTCCTGAACAATGAGCAGTTCTTC
cdr3_aa: CSANLLNNEQFF

d_call: NA
v_call: TRBV19
j_call: TRBJ2-6
clone_size: NA
cdr3_nt: TGTGCCAGTAGTCCAGAGCACCCCTCTGGGGCCAACGTCCTGACTTTC
cdr3_aa: CASSPEHPSGANVLTF

d_call: NA
v_call: TRBV18
j_call: TRBJ2-4
clone_size: NA
cdr3_nt: TGTGCCAGCTCACCAGCAGGGATAAACATTCAGTACTTC
cdr3_aa: CASSPAGINIQYF

d_call: TRBD2
v_call: TRBV6-1
j_call: TRBJ2-1
clone_size: NA
cdr3_nt: TGTGCCAGCAGTAGAGGGACTAGCGGGTTCTCGAGCTCCTACAATGAGCAGTTCTTC
cdr3_aa: CASSRGTSGFSSSYNEQFF

d_call: TRBD2
v_call: TRBV25-1
j_call: TRBJ2-5
clone_size: NA
cdr3_nt: TGTGCCAGCAGTGTAGCGGGTCGAGAGACCCAGTACTTC
cdr3_aa: CASSVAGRETQYF

d_call: NA
v_call: TRBV27
j_call: TRBJ1-1
clone_size: NA
cdr3_nt: TGTGCCAGCAGTTTAACAGGACAGACGGGGAACACTGAAGCTTTCTTT
cdr3_aa: CASSLTGQTGNTEAFF

d_call: NA
v_call: TRBV6-5
j_call: TRBJ2-2
clone_size: many
cdr3_nt: TGTGCCAGCAGTTACGCCTCCCCGGCACCCGGGGAGCTGTTTTTT
cdr3_aa: CASSYASPAPGELFF

d_call: NA
v_call: TRBV6-2/TRBV6-3
j_call: TRBJ2-7
clone_size: many
cdr3_nt: TGTGCCAGCTCCCTGAGCTCCTACGAGCAGTACTTC
cdr3_aa: CASSLSSYEQYF

d_call: TRBD1
v_call: TRBV20-1
j_call: TRBJ1-4
clone_size: many
cdr3_nt: TGCAGTGCTCGCAGGGGGAGAACTAATGAAAAACTGTTTTTT
cdr3_aa: CSARRGRTNEKLFF

d_call: TRBD1
v_call: TRBV7-2
j_call: TRBJ1-2
clone_size: once
cdr3_nt: TGTGCCAGCAGCTTAGGCTCTCCAGGGGGAGTCTATGGCTACACCTTC
cdr3_aa: CASSLGSPGGVYGYTF

d_call: NA
v_call: TRBV5-6
j_call: TRBJ2-2
clone_size: many
cdr3_nt: TGTGCCAGCAGCCCGTGGACGGGCACCGGGGAGCTGTTTTTT
cdr3_aa: CASSPWTGTGELFF

d_call: NA
v_call: TRBV19
j_call: TRBJ1-2
clone_size: NA
cdr3_nt: TGTGCCAGTAGTATGACAGGTTACTATGGCTACACCTTC
cdr3_aa: CASSMTGYYGYTF

d_call: TRBD2
v_call: TRBV7-9
j_call: TRBJ2-5
clone_size: many
cdr3_nt: TGTGCCAGCAGGGCGGGACTAGCGGAAGAGACCCAGTACTTC
cdr3_aa: CASRAGLAEETQYF

d_call: NA
v_call: TRBV5-1
j_call: TRBJ2-3
clone_size: few
cdr3_nt: TGCGCCAGCAGCTTGCGGCCTGGGGATACGCAGTATTTT
cdr3_aa: CASSLRPGDTQYF

d_call: NA
v_call: TRBV18
j_call: TRBJ1-5
clone_size: NA
cdr3_nt: TGTGCCAGCTCACCTAATCGAGGCGGCGGCAATCAGCCCCAGCATTTT
cdr3_aa: CASSPNRGGGNQPQHF

d_call: NA
v_call: TRBV28
j_call: TRBJ1-1
clone_size: many
cdr3_nt: TGTGCCAGCAGTTTATGGAGGGGTACGAACACTGAAGCTTTCTTT
cdr3_aa: CASSLWRGTNTEAFF

d_call: NA
v_call: TRBV6-5
j_call: TRBJ1-2
clone_size: many
cdr3_nt: TGTGCCAGCAGTTACGCAAACAGAGACTATGGCTACACCTTC
cdr3_aa: CASSYANRDYGYTF

d_call: NA
v_call: TRBV9
j_call: TRBJ2-7
clone_size: many
cdr3_nt: TGTGCCAGCAGCGTAGTTGGGACCAGCCGTCCCTACGAGCAGTACTTC
cdr3_aa: CASSVVGTSRPYEQYF

d_call: NA
v_call: TRBV28
j_call: TRBJ1-6
clone_size: few
cdr3_nt: TGTGCCAGCAGTTTAACTTTTAATTCACCCCTCCACTTT
cdr3_aa: CASSLTFNSPLHF

d_call: TRBD1
v_call: TRBV28
j_call: TRBJ1-2
clone_size: many
cdr3_nt: TGTGCCAGCACCATACGGACAGGGATTGGCTACACCTTC
cdr3_aa: CASTIRTGIGYTF

d_call: NA
v_call: TRBV6-1
j_call: TRBJ1-5
clone_size: many
cdr3_nt: TGTGCCAGCAGTGGAATGGCGGACCGTGAGCCCCAGCATTTT
cdr3_aa: CASSGMADREPQHF

d_call: NA
v_call: TRBV20-1
j_call: TRBJ2-1
clone_size: many
cdr3_nt: TGCAGTGCAAGTCAGCCCTCCTACAATGAGCAGTTCTTC
cdr3_aa: CSASQPSYNEQFF

d_call: NA
v_call: TRBV4-2
j_call: TRBJ2-7
clone_size: few
cdr3_nt: TGTGCCAGCAGTCTGCGACGAGGGATGATAGGCGAGCAGTACTTC
cdr3_aa: CASSLRRGMIGEQYF

d_call: NA
v_call: TRBV28
j_call: TRBJ1-2
clone_size: many
cdr3_nt: TGTGCCAGCAGTTTAACCGGGACCGGGTCTGTTAGCTACACCTTC
cdr3_aa: CASSLTGTGSVSYTF

d_call: TRBD1
v_call: TRBV18
j_call: TRBJ1-1
clone_size: many
cdr3_nt: TGTGCCAGCTCACCGGGACAGCAGAACACTGAAGCTTTCTTT
cdr3_aa: CASSPGQQNTEAFF

d_call: NA
v_call: TRBV29-1
j_call: TRBJ2-2
clone_size: few
cdr3_nt: TGCAGCGTTTCTACAGCGAACACCGGGGAGCTGTTTTTT
cdr3_aa: CSVSTANTGELFF

d_call: NA
v_call: TRBV18
j_call: TRBJ2-4
clone_size: NA
cdr3_nt: TGTGCCAGCTCACCATACCGTAGCCAAAACATTCAGTACTTC
cdr3_aa: CASSPYRSQNIQYF

d_call: TRBD1
v_call: TRBV28
j_call: TRBJ1-4
clone_size: many
cdr3_nt: TGTGCCAGCGGAAGGGGCGGAGGGGGCACTAATGAAAAACTGTTTTTT
cdr3_aa: CASGRGGGGTNEKLFF

d_call: NA
v_call: TRBV7-9
j_call: TRBJ2-5
clone_size: many
cdr3_nt: TGTGCCAGCAGCTTATCGAGGGGGGTCCAAGAGACCCAGTACTTC
cdr3_aa: CASSLSRGVQETQYF

d_call: TRBD2
v_call: TRBV6-1
j_call: TRBJ2-1
clone_size: many
cdr3_nt: TGTGCCAGCAGTGGAGGGACTAGCGACAATGAGCAGTTCTTC
cdr3_aa: CASSGGTSDNEQFF